This is a list of T cell receptor beta chains from one sample in a study of cytomegalovirus exposure and HLA in healthy donors. TCRdb keeps only in-frame clones here, not all; method: immunoSEQ multiplex PCR. Found here are just over 150,000 clones, approximately 81% of them singletons; the top ten hold approximately 1.9%. The sequenced sample consisted of PBMCs. Receptor source: a man aged 18 to 29 in good health and CMV-seronegative. Each CDR3 is given with its conserved first and last residue. The D gene is left open where the match is weak. Rows may omit the clone size; those that give it use once, few, many or a size class.

CDR3 length	clone size	J gene	V gene	D gene	CDR3 DNA	CDR3 protein
13	-	TRBJ1-4	TRBV25-1	-	TGTGCCAGCAGTGAGAGGACTAATGAAAAACTGTTTTTT	CASSERTNEKLFF
14	-	TRBJ1-5	TRBV27	-	TGTGCCAGCAGTCCGGACAGAGGCAATCAGCCCCAGCATTTT	CASSPDRGNQPQHF
14	-	TRBJ2-1	TRBV4-3	-	TGCGCCAGCAGCCAAGTCGGGGGGCGCGATGAGCAGTTCTTC	CASSQVGGRDEQFF
17	-	TRBJ2-1	TRBV13	TRBD2	TGTGCCAGCAGCTTAGGGGTCACGGGGGGTTCTTACAATGAGCAGTTCTTC	CASSLGVTGGSYNEQFF
16	-	TRBJ2-5	TRBV19	TRBD2	TGTGCCAGTAGTTCCCTAGCGGGGAGGGCAGGAGAGACCCAGTACTTC	CASSSLAGRAGETQYF
15	-	TRBJ2-2	TRBV25-1	-	TGTGCCAGCAGTGAATCGAGGTTCAACACCGGGGAGCTGTTTTTT	CASSESRFNTGELFF
19	-	TRBJ2-1	TRBV7-3	TRBD2	TGTGCCAGCAGCTTAAGGACGGTGGGGCTAGCGGGGGGAGGGCATGAGCAGTTCTTC	CASSLRTVGLAGGGHEQFF
17	-	TRBJ2-1	TRBV14	TRBD2	TGTGCCAGCAGCCCGACTAGCTGGTTTGAGAGTTACAATGAGCAGTTCTTC	CASSPTSWFESYNEQFF
13	few	TRBJ1-1	TRBV28	-	TGTGCCAGCCAAAGACAAGCGAACACTGAAGCTTTCTTT	CASQRQANTEAFF
14	-	TRBJ2-3	TRBV6-1	-	TGTGCCAGCACTGCGGAACTAGCAGCAGATACGCAGTATTTT	CASTAELAADTQYF
16	-	TRBJ1-6	TRBV2	TRBD1	TGTGCCAGCAGGAACCCTACGGACAGGGGAGGTTCACCCCTCCACTTT	CASRNPTDRGGSPLHF
12	-	TRBJ1-2	TRBV28	TRBD1	TGTGCCAGCAGTCCCGCAGGGGGCAGGTATACCTTC	CASSPAGGRYTF
13	-	TRBJ1-5	TRBV6-5	-	TGTGCCAGCAGTTACGGTCGCGGTCAGCCCCAGCATTTT	CASSYGRGQPQHF
14	-	TRBJ1-1	TRBV5-1	TRBD1	TGCGCCAGCAGCCCCGGACAGGGGGCTTCTGAAGCTTTCTTT	CASSPGQGASEAFF
16	-	TRBJ2-5	TRBV4-1	-	TGCGCCAGCAGCCAAGGGGGCCAGGGGTCCACGGAGACCCAGTACTTC	CASSQGGQGSTETQYF
14	few	TRBJ1-5	TRBV7-2	-	TGTGCCAGCAGCTTATACGGGGGGAATCAGCCCCAGCATTTT	CASSLYGGNQPQHF